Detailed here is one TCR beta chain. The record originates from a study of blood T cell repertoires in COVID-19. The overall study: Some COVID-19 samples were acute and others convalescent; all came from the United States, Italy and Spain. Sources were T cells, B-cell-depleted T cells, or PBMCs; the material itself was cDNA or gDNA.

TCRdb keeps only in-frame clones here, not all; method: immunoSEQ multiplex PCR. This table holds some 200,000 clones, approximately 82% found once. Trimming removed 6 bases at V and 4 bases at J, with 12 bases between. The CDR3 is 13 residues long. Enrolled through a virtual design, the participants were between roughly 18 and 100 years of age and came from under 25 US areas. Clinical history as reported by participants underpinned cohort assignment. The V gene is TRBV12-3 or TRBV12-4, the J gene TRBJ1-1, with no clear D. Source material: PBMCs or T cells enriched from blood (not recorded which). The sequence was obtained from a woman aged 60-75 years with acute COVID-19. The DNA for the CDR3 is TGTGCCAGCAGGAGGGAAGGAGGCACTGAAGCTTTCTTT. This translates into CASRREGGTEAFF.